This T cell receptor (beta chain) came from a study of shared clonotypes between healthy human individuals. As for this clone: The target antigen is unknown.

Sequencing was at deep level. The table came from immunoSEQ multiplex PCR; TCRdb's copy has only in-frame clones and leaves some out. The repertoire holds roughly 220,000 clones, 65% to 70% seen once, with around 10% in the top ten. CD45RA+ naive and CD45RA-negative memory subsets were separated from CD4+ cells. With V trimmed by 0 bases and J by 2 bases, 5 bases remained unmatched. The CDR3 loop spans 16 amino acids. Looked up from germline, CDR1 is LGHNA and CDR2 is YNFKEQ. The study's findings and limits: With a handful of donors compared, 4% to 5% of naive CD4 clonotypes were shared. Clonotypes not shared had lower generation probabilities than those common to all four donors.

The gene calls are TRBV4-2 and TRBJ2-7; 9 bases align to TRBD2. Sequencing used memory CD4+ T cells sorted from blood. The subset denotes: CD45RA-negative fraction. The receptor's source is a man aged 25 to 40 in good health. CDR3 in amino acids: CASSQDETSGAYEQYF. CDR3 DNA sequence: TGTGCCAGCAGCCAAGATGAGACTAGCGGAGCCTACGAGCAGTACTTC.